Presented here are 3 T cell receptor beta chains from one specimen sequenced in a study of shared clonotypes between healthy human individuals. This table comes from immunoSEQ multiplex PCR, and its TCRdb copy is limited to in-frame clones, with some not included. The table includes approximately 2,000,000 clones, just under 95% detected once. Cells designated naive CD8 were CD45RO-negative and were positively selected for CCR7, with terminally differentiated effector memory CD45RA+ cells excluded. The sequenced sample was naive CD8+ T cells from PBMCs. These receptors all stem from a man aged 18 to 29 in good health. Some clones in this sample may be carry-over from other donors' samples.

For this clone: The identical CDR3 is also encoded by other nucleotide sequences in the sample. The CDR3 protein is CASSRDRDGYTF. In DNA form, the CDR3 reads TGTGCCAGCAGCCGGGACAGAGATGGCTACACCTTC. V usage is TRBV7-9 and J usage is TRBJ1-2; 7 positions match TRBD1. CDR1 and CDR2 from the germline V gene are SEHNR and FQNEAQ (reference sequence). The CDR3 is 12 residues long. The trim removed 5 bases at V and 6 bases at J, leaving 3 bases unmatched.

The CDR3 protein is CASSAGTGSTEAFF. Written as DNA, the CDR3 is TGTGCCAGCAGCGCCGGGACAGGGAGCACTGAAGCTTTCTTT. The rearrangement joins TRBV11-1 to TRBJ1-1, with 9 bases aligning to TRBD1. The V and J ends lost 5 bases and 4 bases, in that order; junction bases with no gene match: 5. CDR1 is SGHAT, CDR2 FQDESV, per germline (reference sequence). There are 14 residues in the CDR3.

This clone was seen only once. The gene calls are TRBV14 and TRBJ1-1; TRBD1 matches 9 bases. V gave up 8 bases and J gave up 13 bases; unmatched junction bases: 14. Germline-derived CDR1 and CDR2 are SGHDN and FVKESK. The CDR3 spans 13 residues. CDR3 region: CASLGGTGKCNFF. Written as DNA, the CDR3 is TGTGCCAGCTTGGGGGGGACAGGGAAGTGTAATTTCTTT.